These 11 T cell receptor beta chains came from one sample sequenced in a study of blood T cell repertoires in COVID-19. Profiled with immunoSEQ multiplex PCR; TCRdb holds only in-frame clones, not every one. The repertoire holds over 150,000 clones, with roughly 90% as singletons. Sequenced: peripheral blood. Receptors were obtained from a man aged 18 to 29 with COVID-19, enrolled during active disease.

This clone has just one count. Here the CDR3 reads CASKATPGNTIYF. CDR3 DNA: TGCGCCAGCAAGGCGACACCTGGAAACACCATATATTTT. The genes are TRBV5-1 and TRBJ1-3; D not certain. V lost 6 bases and J 2 bases, leaving 9 bases between the germline ends. There are 13 residues in the CDR3. The germline V gene encodes CDR1 SGHRS and CDR2 YFSETQ. The whole variable domain, filled in from reference TRBV5-1 and TRBJ1-3, reads KAGVTQTPRYLIKTRGQQVTLSCSPISGHRSVSWYQQTPGQGLQFLFEYFSETQRNKGNFPGRFSGRQFSNSRSEMNVSTLELGDSALYLCASKATPGNTIYFGEGSWLTVV.

The CDR3 reads CASSGRGWLAGSTGELFF. The CDR3 DNA reads as TGCGCCAGCAGCGGACGGGGATGGCTAGCGGGGTCGACCGGGGAGCTGTTTTTT. The chain couples TRBV5-1 to TRBJ2-2, with 9 positions matching TRBD2. The V gene end was trimmed by 4 bases and the J gene end by 5 bases; junction bases not matched to a gene: 15. The germline V gene has CDR1 SGHRS and CDR2 YFSETQ. This CDR3 comprises 18 residues.

This chain joins TRBV7-8 and TRBJ2-2, with 8 bases aligning to TRBD1. V lost 5 bases to trimming and J lost 6 bases; unmatched junction nucleotides: 5. The CDR3 has 14 residues. Germline lookup yields CDR1 SGHVS and CDR2 FQNEAQ. This CDR3 reads CASSEDRVPGELFF. In DNA form, the CDR3 reads TGTGCCAGCAGCGAGGACAGGGTCCCCGGGGAGCTGTTTTTT.

The chain links TRBV5-6 to TRBJ2-1, with D perhaps matching TRBD2 (5 bases). CDR1 SGHDT and CDR2 YYEEEE come from the germline V gene. The CDR3 loop spans 14 amino acids. Trimming left V 1 base short and J 10 bases short, with 15 bases between. The CDR3 protein is CASSLQTGRGEQFF. Here the CDR3 DNA reads TGTGCCAGCAGCTTGCAGACGGGCCGAGGGGAGCAGTTCTTC.

Remarks on this clone: Other DNA sequences in the same sample also yield this CDR3. J is TRBJ1-5 and V is TRBV28; D is unclear. This CDR3 comprises 13 residues. V lost 5 bases, J lost 4 bases, and 9 bases lay in between. From germline, CDR1 is MDHEN and CDR2 SYDVKM. CDR3 residues: CASSPRGNQPQHF. The CDR3 DNA is TGTGCCAGCAGTCCGCGGGGAAATCAGCCCCAGCATTTT. Based on the CDR3 plus reference TRBV28 and TRBJ1-5, the full variable domain is DVKVTQSSRYLVKRTGEKVFLECVQDMDHENMFWYRQDPGLGLRLIYFSYDVKMKEKGDIPEGYSVSREKKERFSLILESASTNQTSMYLCASSPRGNQPQHFGDGTRLSIL.

The rearrangement joins TRBV29-1 to TRBJ2-7; no firm D call. Looked up from germline, CDR1 is SQVTM and CDR2 is ANQGSEA. V lost 4 bases, J lost 6 bases, and 19 bases lay in between. The CDR3 spans 14 residues. CDR3 protein: CSVGSGSYLFEQYF. CDR3 nucleotide sequence: TGCAGCGTTGGCTCCGGGTCCTATTTATTCGAGCAGTACTTC.

The chain joins TRBV28 to TRBJ2-2; D perhaps matches TRBD2 (6 bases). Trimming removed 2 bases from V and 6 bases from J, with 7 bases in between. The CDR3 covers 13 residues. CDR1 and CDR2 (germline): MDHEN, SYDVKM. The CDR3 spells CASSLGTPGELFF. The DNA of the CDR3 is TGTGCCAGCAGTTTAGGGACTCCCGGGGAGCTGTTTTTT.

The V call is TRBV7-2, the J call TRBJ1-6; D is uncertain. Germline V gives CDR1 SGHTA, CDR2 FQGNSA. V was cut by 5 bases and J by 9 bases, with 8 bases left in between. The CDR3 spans 12 residues. The CDR3 loop reads CASSLPRSPLHF. In DNA form, the CDR3 reads TGTGCCAGCAGCCTCCCCCGTTCACCCCTCCACTTT. The full variable domain, with the rest looked up from reference TRBV7-2 and TRBJ1-6, is GAGVSQSPSNKVTEKGKDVELRCDPISGHTALYWYRQSLGQGLEFLIYFQGNSAPDKSGLPSDRFSAERTGGSVSTLTIQRTQQEDSAVYLCASSLPRSPLHFGNGTRLTVT.

This clone was seen once. The rearrangement uses TRBV29-1 and TRBJ2-3, with 8 bases lining up with TRBD2. V gave up 7 bases and J gave up 5 bases; unmatched junction bases: 14. This CDR3 spans 15 amino acids. Germline assignment: CDR1 SQVTM and CDR2 ANQGSEA. CDR3 bases: TGCAGCGCTGTGGCAGCGGGAGCTTTCGGAGATACGCAGTATTTT. Amino acid sequence: CSAVAAGAFGDTQYF.

The V and J genes are TRBV27 and TRBJ1-1, with 9 bases fitting TRBD1. Trimming at V came to 6 bases and at J to 5 bases, leaving 7 bases not matched to a gene. Germline values: CDR1 MNHEY, CDR2 SMNVEV (reference sequence). This CDR3 region has 14 residues. The CDR3 DNA follows: TGTGCCAGCAGAAAACAGGGGGCCCATACTGAAGCTTTCTTT. It specifies CASRKQGAHTEAFF.

For this clone: The junction differs from germline at one of its ends, possibly a read error. The chain is built from TRBV20-1 and TRBJ1-4, with D possibly TRBD1 on 5 matching bases. This CDR3 has 10 amino acids. Germline loops: CDR1 DFQATT, CDR2 SNEGSKA (reference sequence). CDR3 loop: CSADREKLLF. As DNA, the CDR3 is TGCAGTGCCGACAGAGAAAAACTGCTTTTT.